The 2 T cell receptor beta chains below come from one sample, sequenced in a study of shared T cell receptors in the human thymus. Sequenced by immunoSEQ multiplex PCR; TCRdb stores in-frame clones only, minus some. The sample consists of under 850,000 clones, 70% to 90% of them appearing once. These records were also assigned to another study, of human thymus T cells.

The sequenced sample consisted of thymocytes. The source is a boy under three years old with a congenital heart defect.

V usage is TRBV7-9 and J usage is TRBJ2-7, with 9 nucleotides matching TRBD1. J lost 0 bases, V lost 4 bases, and 7 bases had no gene match. The CDR3 runs to 16 residues. CDR1 and CDR2 from the germline V gene are SEHNR and FQNEAQ (reference sequence). CDR3 loop: CASSSRTGVDSYEQYF. Written as DNA, the CDR3 is TGTGCCAGCAGCTCCCGGACAGGGGTAGACTCCTACGAGCAGTACTTC.

The chain couples TRBV7-8 to TRBJ2-1; 7 bases are a match to TRBD2. The CDR3 totals 16 residues. Trimming took 1 base from V and 4 from J; bases not matched to a gene: 7. Germline CDR1 is SGHVS and CDR2 is FQNEAQ. CDR3 amino acids: CASSLGREQGYNEQFF. CDR3 DNA sequence: TGTGCCAGCAGCTTAGGGCGGGAGCAGGGTTACAATGAGCAGTTCTTC.